This TCR beta chain was sequenced during a study of tumor and adjacent non-tumor tissue in lung cancer. Study details: Samples averaged about 4.2 million productive TCRbeta reads each. Whole-study results and caveats: Patients with more diverse tumor TCRs had worse survival.

This sample's RNA came from whole unsorted tissue. More than 3 cm separated this lung sample from the edge of the tumor. The library came from three nested PCR rounds adapted from ARM-PCR protocols. TCRdb recomputed calls from the multiplex PCR reads with MiXCR, one row per CDR3 protein. This sample has around 57,000 distinct CDR3 sequences, with about 55% found just once. V was pared by 6 bases and J by 0 bases, with 5 bases of the junction left unmatched. Germline V gene data show CDR1 as SGHRS and CDR2 as YFSETQ. This CDR3 region has 15 residues. This clonotype was detected ten times or more. Its antigen is not known.

The sequencing input was distant non-tumor lung tissue. The sequence was obtained from a man aged 70-80 years with non-small cell lung cancer. The rearrangement joins TRBV5-1 to TRBJ2-1, with 8 bases matching TRBD2. The CDR3 loop is CASTGSGSSYNEQFF. As DNA, the CDR3 is TGCGCCAGCACCGGGAGCGGGAGCTCCTACAATGAGCAGTTCTTC.